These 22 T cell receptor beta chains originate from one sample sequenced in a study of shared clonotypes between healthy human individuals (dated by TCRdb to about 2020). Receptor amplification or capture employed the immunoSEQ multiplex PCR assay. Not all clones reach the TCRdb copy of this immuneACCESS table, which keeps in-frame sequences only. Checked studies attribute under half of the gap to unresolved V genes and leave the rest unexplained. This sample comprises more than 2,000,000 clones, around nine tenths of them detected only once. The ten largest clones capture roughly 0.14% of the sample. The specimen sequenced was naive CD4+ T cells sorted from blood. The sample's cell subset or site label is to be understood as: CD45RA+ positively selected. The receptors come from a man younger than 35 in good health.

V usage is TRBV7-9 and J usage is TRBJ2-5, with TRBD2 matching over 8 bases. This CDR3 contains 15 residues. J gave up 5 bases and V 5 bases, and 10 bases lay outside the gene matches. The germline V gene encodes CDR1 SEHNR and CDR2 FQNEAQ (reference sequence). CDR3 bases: TGTGCCAGCAGCCCCCGTCGGGAGGGCGGGGAGACCCAGTACTTC. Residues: CASSPRREGGETQYF.

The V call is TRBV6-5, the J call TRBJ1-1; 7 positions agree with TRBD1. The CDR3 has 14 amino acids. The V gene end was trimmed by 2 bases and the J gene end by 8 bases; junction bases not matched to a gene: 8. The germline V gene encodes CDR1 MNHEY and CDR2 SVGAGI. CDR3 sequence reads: CASSYEPLTGEAFF. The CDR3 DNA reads TGTGCCAGCAGTTACGAACCCTTGACAGGGGAAGCTTTCTTT.

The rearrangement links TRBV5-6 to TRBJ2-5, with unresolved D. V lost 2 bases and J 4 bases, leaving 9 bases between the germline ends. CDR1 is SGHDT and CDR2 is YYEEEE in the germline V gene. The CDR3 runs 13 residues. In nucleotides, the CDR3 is TGTGCCAGCAGCTTAGGATTGGTAGAGACCCAGTACTTC. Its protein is CASSLGLVETQYF.

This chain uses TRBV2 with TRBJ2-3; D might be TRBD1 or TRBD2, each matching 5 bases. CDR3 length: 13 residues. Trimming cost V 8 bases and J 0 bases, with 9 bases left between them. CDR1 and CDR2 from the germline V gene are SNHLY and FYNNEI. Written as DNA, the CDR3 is TGTGCCAGCGGGGACCGCAGCACAGATACGCAGTATTTT. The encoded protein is CASGDRSTDTQYF. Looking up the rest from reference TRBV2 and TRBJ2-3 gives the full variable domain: EPEVTQTPSHQVTQMGQEVILRCVPISNHLYFYWYRQILGQKVEFLVSFYNNEISEKSEIFDDQFSVERPDGSNFTLKIRSTKLEDSAMYFCASGDRSTDTQYFGPGTRLTVL.

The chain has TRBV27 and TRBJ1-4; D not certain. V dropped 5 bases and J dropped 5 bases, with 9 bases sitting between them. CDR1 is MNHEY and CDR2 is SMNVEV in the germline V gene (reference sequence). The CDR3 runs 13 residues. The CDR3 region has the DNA TGTGCCAGCAGTGCAGGTTACAATGAAAAACTGTTTTTT. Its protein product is CASSAGYNEKLFF.

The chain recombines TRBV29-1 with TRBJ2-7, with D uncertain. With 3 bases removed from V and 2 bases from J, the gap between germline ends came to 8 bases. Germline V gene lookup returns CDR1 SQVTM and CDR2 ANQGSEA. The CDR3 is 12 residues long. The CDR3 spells CSVDQGTYEQYF. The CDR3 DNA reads TGCAGCGTTGATCAAGGCACCTACGAGCAGTACTTC.

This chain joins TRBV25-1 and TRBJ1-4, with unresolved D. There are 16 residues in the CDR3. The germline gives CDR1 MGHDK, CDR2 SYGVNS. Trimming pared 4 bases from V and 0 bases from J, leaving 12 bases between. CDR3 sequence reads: CASSGYPGATNEKLFF. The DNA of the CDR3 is TGTGCCAGCAGTGGCTACCCCGGTGCAACTAATGAAAAACTGTTTTTT.

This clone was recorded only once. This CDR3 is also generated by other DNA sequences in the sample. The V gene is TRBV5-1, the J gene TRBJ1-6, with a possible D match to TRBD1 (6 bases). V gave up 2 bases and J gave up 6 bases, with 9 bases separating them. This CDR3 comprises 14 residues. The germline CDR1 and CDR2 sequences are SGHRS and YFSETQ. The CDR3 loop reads CASSLNRANSPLHF. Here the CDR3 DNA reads TGCGCCAGCAGCTTAAACAGGGCTAATTCACCCCTCCACTTT.

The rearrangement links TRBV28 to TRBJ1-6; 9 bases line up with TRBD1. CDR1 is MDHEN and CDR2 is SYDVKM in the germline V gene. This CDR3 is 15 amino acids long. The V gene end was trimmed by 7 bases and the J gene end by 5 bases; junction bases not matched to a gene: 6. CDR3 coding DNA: TGTGCCAGCATCATTGGGACAGGGCATAATTCACCCCTCCACTTT. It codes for CASIIGTGHNSPLHF.

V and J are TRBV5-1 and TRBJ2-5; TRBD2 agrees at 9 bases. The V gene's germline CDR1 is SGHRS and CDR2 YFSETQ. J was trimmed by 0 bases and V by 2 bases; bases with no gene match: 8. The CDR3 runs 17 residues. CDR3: CASSFRLAGTYQETQYF. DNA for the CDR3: TGCGCCAGCAGCTTTAGGCTAGCGGGGACCTACCAAGAGACCCAGTACTTC.

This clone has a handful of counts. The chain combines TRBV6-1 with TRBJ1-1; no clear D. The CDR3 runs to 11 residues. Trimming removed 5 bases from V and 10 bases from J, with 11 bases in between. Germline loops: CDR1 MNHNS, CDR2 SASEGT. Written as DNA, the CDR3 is TGTGCCAGCAGTATGCGGGAGACAGCTTTCTTT. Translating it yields CASSMRETAFF.

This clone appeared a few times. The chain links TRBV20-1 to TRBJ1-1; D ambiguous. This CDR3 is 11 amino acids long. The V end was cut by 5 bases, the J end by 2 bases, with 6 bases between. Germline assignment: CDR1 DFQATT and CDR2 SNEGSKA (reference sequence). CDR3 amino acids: CSADSNTEAFF. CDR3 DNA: TGCAGTGCTGACTCTAACACTGAAGCTTTCTTT.

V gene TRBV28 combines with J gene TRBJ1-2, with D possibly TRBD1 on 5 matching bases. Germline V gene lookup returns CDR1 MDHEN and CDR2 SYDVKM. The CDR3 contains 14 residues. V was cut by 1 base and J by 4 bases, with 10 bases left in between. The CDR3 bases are TGTGCCAGCAGTTTATCGGCGGACACCTATGGCTACACCTTC. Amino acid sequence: CASSLSADTYGYTF.

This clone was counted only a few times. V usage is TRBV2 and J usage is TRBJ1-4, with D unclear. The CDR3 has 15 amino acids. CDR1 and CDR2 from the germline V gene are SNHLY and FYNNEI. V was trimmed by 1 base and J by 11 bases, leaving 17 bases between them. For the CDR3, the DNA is TGTGCCAGCAGTGAAGAGGTGGGAAAGGTTTACAAACTGTTTTTT. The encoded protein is CASSEEVGKVYKLFF. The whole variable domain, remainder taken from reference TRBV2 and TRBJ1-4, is EPEVTQTPSHQVTQMGQEVILRCVPISNHLYFYWYRQILGQKVEFLVSFYNNEISEKSEIFDDQFSVERPDGSNFTLKIRSTKLEDSAMYFCASSEEVGKVYKLFFGSGTQLSVL.

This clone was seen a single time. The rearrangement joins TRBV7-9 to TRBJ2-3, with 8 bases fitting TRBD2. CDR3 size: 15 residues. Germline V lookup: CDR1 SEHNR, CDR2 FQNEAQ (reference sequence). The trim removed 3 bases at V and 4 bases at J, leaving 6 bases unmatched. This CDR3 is CASSFGAGAADTQYF. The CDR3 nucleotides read TGTGCCAGCAGCTTCGGAGCGGGAGCGGCAGATACGCAGTATTTT.

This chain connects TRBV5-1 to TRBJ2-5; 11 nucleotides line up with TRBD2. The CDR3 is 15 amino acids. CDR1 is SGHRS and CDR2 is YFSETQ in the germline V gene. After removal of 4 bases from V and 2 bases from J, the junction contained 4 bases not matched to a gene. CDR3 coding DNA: TGCGCCAGCAGCACCCCTAGCGGGGGGCAAGAGACCCAGTACTTC. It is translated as CASSTPSGGQETQYF. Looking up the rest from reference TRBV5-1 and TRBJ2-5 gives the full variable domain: KAGVTQTPRYLIKTRGQQVTLSCSPISGHRSVSWYQQTPGQGLQFLFEYFSETQRNKGNFPGRFSGRQFSNSRSEMNVSTLELGDSALYLCASSTPSGGQETQYFGPGTRLLVL.

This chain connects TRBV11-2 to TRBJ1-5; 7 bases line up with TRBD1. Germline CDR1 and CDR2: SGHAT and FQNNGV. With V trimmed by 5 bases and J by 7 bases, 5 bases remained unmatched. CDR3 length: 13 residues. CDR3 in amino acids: CASSGTADQPQHF. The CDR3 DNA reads TGTGCCAGCAGCGGGACAGCCGACCAGCCCCAGCATTTT. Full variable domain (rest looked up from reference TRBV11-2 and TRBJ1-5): EAGVAQSPRYKIIEKRQSVAFWCNPISGHATLYWYQQILGQGPKLLIQFQNNGVVDDSQLPKDRFSAERLKGVDSTLKIQPAKLEDSAVYLCASSGTADQPQHFGDGTRLSIL.

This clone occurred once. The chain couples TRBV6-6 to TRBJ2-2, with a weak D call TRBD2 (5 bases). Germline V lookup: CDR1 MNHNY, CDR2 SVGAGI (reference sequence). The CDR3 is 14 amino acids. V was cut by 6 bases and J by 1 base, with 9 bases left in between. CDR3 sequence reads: CASRWTLNTGELFF. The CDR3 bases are TGTGCCAGCAGGTGGACTTTGAACACCGGGGAGCTGTTTTTT.

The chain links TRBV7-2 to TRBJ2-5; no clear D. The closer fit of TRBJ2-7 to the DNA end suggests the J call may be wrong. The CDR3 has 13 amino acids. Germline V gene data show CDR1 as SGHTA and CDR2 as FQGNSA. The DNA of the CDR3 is TGTGCCAGCAGCTTCCCGCCCTCCTACGAGCAGTACTTC. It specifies CASSFPPSYEQYF.

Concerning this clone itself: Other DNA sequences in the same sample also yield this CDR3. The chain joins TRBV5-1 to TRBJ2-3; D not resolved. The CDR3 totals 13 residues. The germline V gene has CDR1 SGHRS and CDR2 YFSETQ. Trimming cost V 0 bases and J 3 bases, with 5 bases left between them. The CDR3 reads CASSLVGTDTQYF. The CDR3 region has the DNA TGCGCCAGCAGCTTGGTTGGAACAGATACGCAGTATTTT. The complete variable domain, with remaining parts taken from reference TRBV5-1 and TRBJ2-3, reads KAGVTQTPRYLIKTRGQQVTLSCSPISGHRSVSWYQQTPGQGLQFLFEYFSETQRNKGNFPGRFSGRQFSNSRSEMNVSTLELGDSALYLCASSLVGTDTQYFGPGTRLTVL.

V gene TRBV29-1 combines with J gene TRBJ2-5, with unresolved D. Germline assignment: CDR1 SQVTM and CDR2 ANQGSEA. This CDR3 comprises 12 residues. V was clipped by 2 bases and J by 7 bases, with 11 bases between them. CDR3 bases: TGCAGCGTTGAAACGGCTCAACGGACCCAGTACTTC. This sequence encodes CSVETAQRTQYF.

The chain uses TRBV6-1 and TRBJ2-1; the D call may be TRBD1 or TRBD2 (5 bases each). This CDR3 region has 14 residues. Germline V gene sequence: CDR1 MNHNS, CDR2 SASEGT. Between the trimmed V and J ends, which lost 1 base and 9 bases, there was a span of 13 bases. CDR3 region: CASSEGGWGGEQFF. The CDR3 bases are TGTGCCAGCAGTGAAGGGGGGTGGGGCGGTGAGCAGTTCTTC.